These 27 T cell receptor beta chains came from one sample sequenced in a study of identifying expanded T cells in peripheral blood. The assay was immunoSEQ multiplex PCR, and TCRdb's table has in-frame clones only and misses some. Among approximately 100,000 clones, 87% were seen once, and the ten largest hold about a sixth. Sequencing input: blood. The source is a person aged 18 to 75 in good health.

CDR3 nucleotide sequence: TGTGCCAGCAGGTTAGAGGGGGCCCCCCTCCACTTT. This codes for CASRLEGAPLHF. V and J are TRBV28 and TRBJ1-6, with 7 nucleotides matching TRBD1. The CDR3 consists of 12 residues. Losses at the gene ends were 6 bases for V and 13 bases for J; bases not matched to a gene: 6. Germline CDR1 MDHEN, CDR2 SYDVKM.

This chain links TRBV11-2 with TRBJ1-1; D possibly corresponds to TRBD1 (6 bases). CDR1 and CDR2 from the germline V gene are SGHAT and FQNNGV. V was cut by 4 bases and J by 1 base, with 13 bases left in between. The CDR3 covers 15 residues. The CDR3 here is CASSYPGTPNTEAFF. The CDR3 DNA is TGTGCCAGCAGCTACCCCGGGACACCGAACACTGAAGCTTTCTTT. Full variable domain (missing parts from reference TRBV11-2 and TRBJ1-1): EAGVAQSPRYKIIEKRQSVAFWCNPISGHATLYWYQQILGQGPKLLIQFQNNGVVDDSQLPKDRFSAERLKGVDSTLKIQPAKLEDSAVYLCASSYPGTPNTEAFFGQGTRLTVV.

This sequence joins TRBV5-1 and TRBJ2-2, with D uncertain. V lost 0 bases, J lost 6 bases, and 9 bases lay in between. The CDR3 is 14 residues long. The germline V gene encodes CDR1 SGHRS and CDR2 YFSETQ. The DNA of the CDR3 is TGCGCCAGCAGCTTGGCCACATCCCCCGGGGAGCTGTTTTTT. Residues: CASSLATSPGELFF.

This clone was seen a handful of times. This chain connects TRBV9 to TRBJ2-3, with D possibly TRBD2 on 5 matching bases. Germline-derived CDR1 and CDR2 are SGDLS and YYNGEE. The CDR3 loop spans 16 amino acids. Trimming took off 4 bases at V and 2 bases at J, with 17 bases between the two ends. CDR3 nucleotide sequence: TGTGCCAGCAGCCCAGGAGGACTCTCTCCCACAGATACGCAGTATTTT. This translates into CASSPGGLSPTDTQYF.

The chain combines TRBV7-2 with TRBJ1-1; tentative D call: TRBD1 (5 bases). The germline V gene encodes CDR1 SGHTA and CDR2 FQGNSA. The V end was cut by 0 bases, the J end by 11 bases, with 22 bases between. The CDR3 has 16 amino acids. CDR3 nucleotide sequence: TGTGCCAGCAGCTTAGCGCCCCAGACTGTGGGGGGTAGCGCTTTCTTT. This gives the protein CASSLAPQTVGGSAFF.

J is TRBJ2-5 and V is TRBV6-5; either TRBD1 or TRBD2 may fit D (5 bases each). The CDR3 extends over 12 amino acids. The ends were cut back, 6 bases at V and 5 bases at J, with 10 bases in the middle. Germline loops: CDR1 MNHEY, CDR2 SVGAGI. CDR3 DNA sequence: TGTGCCAGCAGGGGATGGGGGGAGACCCAGTACTTC. As protein: CASRGWGETQYF.

V usage is TRBV15 and J usage is TRBJ2-5, with D unclear. Trimming cost V 1 base and J 8 bases, with 17 bases left between them. The CDR3 runs to 15 residues. CDR1 and CDR2 from the germline V gene are LNHNV and YYDKDF (reference sequence). The CDR3 DNA sequence: TGTGCCACCAGCAGAGTTTTTACATCGCCAGAAACCCAGTACTTC. The encoded protein is CATSRVFTSPETQYF.

The V and J genes are TRBV11-2 and TRBJ1-5; D ambiguous. The V and J ends lost 1 base and 7 bases respectively, with 8 bases between them. The CDR3 covers 13 residues. Germline CDR1 and CDR2: SGHAT and FQNNGV. The CDR3 region has the DNA TGTGCCAGCAGCTTAGCTTTGGACCAGCCCCAGCATTTT. Encoded protein: CASSLALDQPQHF.

The chain uses TRBV10-3 and TRBJ1-5, with unresolved D. Deletions cut 3 bases from V and 0 bases from J, with 3 bases between. Germline V gene lookup returns CDR1 ENHRY and CDR2 SYGVKD. The CDR3 is made up of 13 amino acids. The CDR3 loop is CAISEYSNQPQHF. The CDR3 DNA reads as TGTGCCATCAGTGAATATAGCAATCAGCCCCAGCATTTT.

This clone was counted only a few times. The chain has TRBV19 and TRBJ1-5; the D is unclear. The V end was cut by 8 bases, the J end by 0 bases, with 8 bases between. CDR3 length: 13 residues. Germline CDR1 LNHDA, CDR2 SQIVND (reference sequence). The CDR3 sequence is CASDHYSNQPQHF. The CDR3 bases are TGTGCCAGTGACCATTATAGCAATCAGCCCCAGCATTTT.

This sequence joins TRBV7-8 and TRBJ1-1, with D tentatively TRBD1 (5 bases). Per the germline V gene, CDR1 is SGHVS and CDR2 is FQNEAQ. The CDR3 is made up of 14 amino acids. V lost 5 bases, J lost 9 bases, and 19 bases lay in between. This CDR3 is CASSAGAGLTKAFF. The DNA for the CDR3 is TGTGCCAGCAGCGCGGGCGCAGGGCTAACCAAAGCTTTCTTT.

The CDR3: CASSQDPGGTNEKLFF. The CDR3 DNA follows: TGCGCCAGCAGCCAAGATCCAGGTGGGACTAATGAAAAACTGTTTTTT. This sequence joins TRBV4-3 and TRBJ1-4; no reliable D call. CDR1 is LGHNA and CDR2 is YSLEER in the germline V gene. Deletions cut 0 bases from V and 2 bases from J, with 10 bases between. The CDR3 is made up of 16 amino acids.

The chain combines TRBV6-5 with TRBJ2-5; 8 bases are a match to TRBD1. Germline V gene sequence: CDR1 MNHEY, CDR2 SVGAGI. The CDR3 sequence is 14 residues long. The V gene end was trimmed by 7 bases and the J gene end by 4 bases; junction bases not matched to a gene: 8. CDR3 region: CASTRLRGLETQYF. The CDR3 nucleotides are TGTGCCAGCACCCGTCTCAGGGGGCTAGAGACCCAGTACTTC.

The genes are TRBV29-1 and TRBJ2-3; TRBD2 matches 9 bases. The ends lost 6 bases at V and 4 bases at J; junction bases unmatched: 14. The CDR3 runs 16 residues. Germline V gene sequence: CDR1 SQVTM, CDR2 ANQGSEA. The CDR3 region is CSVVAGARVVPDTQYF. The CDR3 nucleotides read TGCAGCGTCGTAGCGGGGGCCCGAGTAGTTCCAGATACGCAGTATTTT.

CDR3 sequence (DNA): TGTGCCAGCATACACGCCGGTGGCTATGGCTACACCTTC. Residues: CASIHAGGYGYTF. This chain connects TRBV6-1 to TRBJ1-2; D is ambiguous. This CDR3 has 13 amino acids. The germline V gene has CDR1 MNHNS and CDR2 SASEGT. V lost 7 bases and J 4 bases, leaving 13 bases between the germline ends.

V usage is TRBV5-1 and J usage is TRBJ2-5; the D is unclear. This CDR3 region has 15 residues. V dropped 0 bases and J dropped 2 bases, with 11 bases sitting between them. CDR1 and CDR2 (germline): SGHRS, YFSETQ. This CDR3 reads CASSLGGVGQETQYF. For the CDR3, the DNA is TGCGCCAGCAGCTTGGGTGGAGTCGGACAAGAGACCCAGTACTTC.

This clone showed up just once. The V and J genes are TRBV4-2 and TRBJ2-2; TRBD2 agrees at 9 bases. CDR1 LGHNA and CDR2 YNFKEQ come from the germline V gene. The CDR3 consists of 15 residues. Trimming cost V 3 bases and J 4 bases; bases outside gene matches: 3. The CDR3 spells CASSHEAGGTGELFF. The CDR3 bases are TGTGCCAGCAGCCACGAAGCGGGGGGCACCGGGGAGCTGTTTTTT.

The chain carries TRBV10-1 and TRBJ1-5; TRBD1 is a possible D gene (6 bases). CDR1 WNHNN and CDR2 SYGVQD come from the germline V gene (reference sequence). Trimming removed 7 bases at V and 2 bases at J, with 18 bases between. The CDR3 contains 16 residues. CDR3 DNA: TGCGCCAGCAAGGGGGGGGACGGGGCTGGCAATCAGCCCCAGCATTTT. Translation: CASKGGDGAGNQPQHF.

This rearrangement joins TRBV2 to TRBJ2-5, with D possibly matching TRBD2 (5 bases). The CDR3 loop spans 13 amino acids. Deletions cut 7 bases from V and 0 bases from J, with 9 bases between. The V gene's germline CDR1 is SNHLY and CDR2 FYNNEI. DNA of the CDR3: TGTGCCAGCACACGGGGTTACCAAGAGACCCAGTACTTC. Translation: CASTRGYQETQYF.

The chain combines TRBV29-1 with TRBJ2-5; D call uncertain. Germline-derived CDR1 and CDR2 are SQVTM and ANQGSEA. Trimming stripped 4 bases from V and 5 bases from J, with 11 bases between. The CDR3 consists of 12 residues. The CDR3 coding sequence is TGCAGCGTTGGGGGTCGGCGGGAGACCCAGTACTTC. Protein: CSVGGRRETQYF.

This sequence joins TRBV6-5 and TRBJ2-3; 7 nucleotides align to TRBD1. With 2 bases clipped from V and 7 bases from J, the junction kept 12 bases outside the gene matches. The CDR3 runs 16 residues. Germline lookup yields CDR1 MNHEY and CDR2 SVGAGI. CDR3 bases: TGTGCCAGCAGTTACGCCGAGGGGGCCGGATCGAATACGCAGTATTTT. This gives the protein CASSYAEGAGSNTQYF.

The chain carries TRBV5-1 and TRBJ2-7, with 9 bases lining up with TRBD1. There are 15 residues in the CDR3. Germline CDR1 and CDR2: SGHRS and YFSETQ. The V segment lost 3 bases and the J segment 7 bases; nucleotides outside the gene matches: 11. The CDR3 bases are TGCGCCAGCAGCTCACGTCCGGGACAGGGTTTGGAGCAGTACTTC. Protein: CASSSRPGQGLEQYF.

V is TRBV13 and J is TRBJ2-7; a weak D match, TRBD2 (7 bases). The CDR3 is made up of 15 amino acids. Trimming removed 5 bases from V and 5 bases from J, with 19 bases in between. Germline assignment: CDR1 PRHDT and CDR2 FYEKMQ (reference sequence). The CDR3: CASSPAGEGVNEQYF. The CDR3 region has the DNA TGTGCCAGCAGCCCCGCCGGGGAGGGGGTCAACGAGCAGTACTTC.

This chain links TRBV4-1 with TRBJ2-3; 12 positions agree with TRBD2. Germline assignment: CDR1 MGHRA and CDR2 YSYEKL. J lost 1 base, V lost 1 base, and 9 bases had no gene match. The CDR3 has 19 amino acids. The CDR3 DNA reads TGCGCCAGCAGCCAAGGTTTACTAGCGGGGGGAGGGGGCACAGATACGCAGTATTTT. It specifies CASSQGLLAGGGGTDTQYF.

The rearrangement uses TRBV28 and TRBJ1-3; possibly TRBD1 for D (6 bases). The CDR3 length is 16 residues. Germline CDR1 MDHEN, CDR2 SYDVKM. V was trimmed by 5 bases and J by 1 base, leaving 15 bases between them. In DNA, the CDR3 is TGTGCCAGCAGTCCTCCGGGGGGCCTTTCTGGAAACACCATATATTTT. It specifies CASSPPGGLSGNTIYF.

This chain joins TRBV10-3 and TRBJ1-4; 9 bases fit TRBD1. V lost 5 bases and J lost 1; bases outside the gene matches: 5. CDR1 is ENHRY and CDR2 is SYGVKD in the germline V gene. The CDR3 runs to 16 residues. The CDR3 region has the DNA TGTGCCATCAGTCGACAGGGGGTCGGAACTAATGAAAAACTGTTTTTT. This encodes CAISRQGVGTNEKLFF.

J is TRBJ2-5 and V is TRBV7-9; D unresolved. Trimming cost V 0 bases and J 7 bases, with 6 bases left between them. Germline V lookup: CDR1 SEHNR, CDR2 FQNEAQ (reference sequence). This CDR3 is built from 12 residues. The CDR3 nucleotides are TGTGCCAGCAGCTTAGCCGCCGGGACCCAGTACTTC. Its translation: CASSLAAGTQYF.